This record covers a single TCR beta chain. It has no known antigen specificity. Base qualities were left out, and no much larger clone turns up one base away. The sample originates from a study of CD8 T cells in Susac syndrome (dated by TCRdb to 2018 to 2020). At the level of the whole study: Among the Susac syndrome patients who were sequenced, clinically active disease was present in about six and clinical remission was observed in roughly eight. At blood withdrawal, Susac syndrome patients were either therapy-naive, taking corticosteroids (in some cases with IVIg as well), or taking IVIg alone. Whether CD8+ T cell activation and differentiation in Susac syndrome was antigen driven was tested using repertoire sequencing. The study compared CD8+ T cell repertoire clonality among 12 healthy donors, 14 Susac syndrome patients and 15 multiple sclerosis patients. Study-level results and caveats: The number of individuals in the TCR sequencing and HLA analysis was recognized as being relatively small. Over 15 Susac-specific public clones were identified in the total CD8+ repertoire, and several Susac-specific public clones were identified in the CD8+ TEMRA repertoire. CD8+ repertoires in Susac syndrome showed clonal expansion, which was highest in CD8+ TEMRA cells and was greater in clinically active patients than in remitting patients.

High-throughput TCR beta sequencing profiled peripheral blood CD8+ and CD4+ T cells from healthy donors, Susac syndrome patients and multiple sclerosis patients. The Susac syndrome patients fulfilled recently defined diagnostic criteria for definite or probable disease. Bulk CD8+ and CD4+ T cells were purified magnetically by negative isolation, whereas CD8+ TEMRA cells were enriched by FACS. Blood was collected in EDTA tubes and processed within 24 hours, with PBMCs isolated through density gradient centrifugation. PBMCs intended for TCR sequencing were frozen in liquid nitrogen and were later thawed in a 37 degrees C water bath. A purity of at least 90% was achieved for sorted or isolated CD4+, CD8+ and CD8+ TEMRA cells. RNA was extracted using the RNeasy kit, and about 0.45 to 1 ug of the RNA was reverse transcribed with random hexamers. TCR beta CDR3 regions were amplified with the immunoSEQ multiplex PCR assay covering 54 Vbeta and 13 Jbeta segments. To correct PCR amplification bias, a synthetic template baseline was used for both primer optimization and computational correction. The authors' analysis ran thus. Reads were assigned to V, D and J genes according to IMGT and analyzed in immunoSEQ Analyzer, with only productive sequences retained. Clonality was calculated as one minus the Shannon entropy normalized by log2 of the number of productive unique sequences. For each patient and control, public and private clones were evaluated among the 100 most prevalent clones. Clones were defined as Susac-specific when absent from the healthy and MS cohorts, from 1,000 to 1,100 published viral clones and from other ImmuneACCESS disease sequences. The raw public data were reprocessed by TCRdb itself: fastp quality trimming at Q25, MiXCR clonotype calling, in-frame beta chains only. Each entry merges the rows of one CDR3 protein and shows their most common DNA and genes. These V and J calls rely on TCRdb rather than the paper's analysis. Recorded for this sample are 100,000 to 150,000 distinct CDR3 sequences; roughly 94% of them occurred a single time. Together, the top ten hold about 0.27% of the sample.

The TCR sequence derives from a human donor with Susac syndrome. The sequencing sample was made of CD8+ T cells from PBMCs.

The DNA is TGTGCCAGCAGCGTAGACCGAGACTCCTATGGCTACACCTTC. Its coded protein is CASSVDRDSYGYTF. The V and J genes are TRBV9 and TRBJ1-2; the D gene cannot be named for sure. The CDR1 and CDR2 encoded by the germline V gene are SGDLS and YYNGEE. The CDR3 measures 14 amino acids from cysteine to phenylalanine. CDR3 DNA is the only sequence kept; it has 42 bases, read in frame from the first base. The germline ends are 10 bases apart after V is trimmed by 0 bases and J by 4 bases.